This T cell receptor beta chain is drawn from a study of tumor-infiltrating lymphocytes in primary liver carcinoma. This clonotype was observed at least ten times. Its specificity is unknown. TCR beta cDNA was reverse-transcribed from about 500 ng of total RNA. The reaction used a constant-region primer and ProtoScript II reverse transcriptase. Three rounds of nested multiplex PCR with slightly modified ARM-PCR produced TCR beta libraries. TCRdb redid the calling of the multiplex PCR reads with MiXCR, one entry per CDR3 protein. The data hold 150,000 to 200,000 distinct CDR3 sequences, with approximately 65% observed a single time. Notes on the study in general: Against blood, tumors held a significantly higher top-250-clone fraction (p = 0.039). Whereas tumor region pairs overlapped more, tumor-adjacent and tumor-blood pairs overlapped less. Unsorted bulk sampling ruled out any CD4+ versus CD8+ repertoire comparison.

Germline DNA was extracted too, while blood RNA derived from unsorted whole blood. The sequenced material came from peripheral blood. The sequence was obtained from an older woman with primary liver carcinoma and hepatitis B virus infection.

CDR3 sequence (DNA): TGTGCCAGCAGCGCGGCGGGACTAGCGGGCTACGAGCAGTACTTC. Its translation is CASSAAGLAGYEQYF. This chain connects TRBV4-2 to TRBJ2-7, with 12 bases lining up with TRBD2. V lost 5 bases, J lost 3 bases, and 5 bases stayed unmatched. This CDR3 has 15 residues. Germline CDR1 reads LGHNA; CDR2 reads YNFKEQ.